This entry lists 24 T cell receptor beta chains sequenced from one sample in a study of blood T cells in healthy people across ages. A J-beta primer mix and a sample-barcoded 5' primer were used in a second PCR of about 7 to 11 cycles. TCRdb itself ran the 5' RACE reads through MiXCR, one entry per CDR3 protein. The sample has 1,500,000 or so distinct CDR3 sequences, around 59% seen once. Sequencing used blood. The receptors originated from a man aged 18 to 35 in good health.

In its sample, this clonotype was seen a few times. The V and J genes are TRBV4-3 and TRBJ1-2; D call uncertain. In germline, CDR1 is LGHNA, CDR2 YSLEER. Trimming pared 0 bases from V and 7 bases from J, leaving 15 bases between. The CDR3 sequence is 15 residues long. CDR3 sequence (DNA): TGCGCCAGCAGCCAAGATTGGGAGTACGGGTTTGGCTACACCTTC. This codes for CASSQDWEYGFGYTF.

In this sample, this clonotype turned up a few times. V and J are TRBV28 and TRBJ2-7; D is uncertain. The CDR3 runs to 13 residues. The V end was cut by 2 bases, the J end by 5 bases, with 10 bases between. The germline CDR1 and CDR2 sequences are MDHEN and SYDVKM. The CDR3: CASSLTGFHEQYF. For the CDR3, the DNA is TGTGCCAGCAGTTTAACCGGGTTCCACGAGCAGTACTTC.

The rearrangement uses TRBV20-1 and TRBJ2-3; TRBD2 agrees at 8 bases. The V gene end was trimmed by 6 bases and the J gene end by 4 bases; junction bases not matched to a gene: 12. Per germline, CDR1 DFQATT and CDR2 SNEGSKA (reference sequence). This CDR3 region has 15 residues. This CDR3 reads CSAKDAGGVADTQYF. CDR3 in DNA: TGCAGTGCCAAAGACGCGGGAGGAGTGGCAGATACGCAGTATTTT.

The CDR3, as DNA: TGCAGTGCTAGCTCTCCCAGTTTTCTTCAGCCCCAGCATTTT. Its protein is CSASSPSFLQPQHF. The chain employs TRBV20-1 and TRBJ1-5; no firm D call. V was shortened by 3 bases and J by 6 bases, with 15 bases between the two germline ends. This CDR3 is 14 amino acids long. Germline V gene data show CDR1 as DFQATT and CDR2 as SNEGSKA (reference sequence).

This clonotype was seen just once. V usage is TRBV4-1 and J usage is TRBJ2-7; maybe TRBD2 (5 bases). Germline-derived CDR1 and CDR2 are MGHRA and YSYEKL. There are 15 residues in the CDR3. Deletions cut 1 base from V and 3 bases from J, with 13 bases between. The CDR3 nucleotides read TGCGCCAGCAGCCAAGGGGTTAGCGAAAACTACGAGCAGTACTTC. This sequence encodes CASSQGVSENYEQYF.

The rearrangement links TRBV10-3 to TRBJ1-5; the D is unclear. Germline CDR1 ENHRY, CDR2 SYGVKD. The germline V and J ends were trimmed by 6 bases and 3 bases, with 15 bases remaining between them. The CDR3 has 15 amino acids. This chain's CDR3 is CAIREGEGNNQPQHF. DNA of the CDR3: TGTGCCATCAGGGAGGGCGAGGGTAACAATCAGCCCCAGCATTTT.

This clonotype turned up a few times. The V and J genes are TRBV11-3 and TRBJ2-7; 8 positions agree with TRBD2. There are 15 residues in the CDR3. Germline trimming cut 0 bases from V and 3 bases from J; bases unmatched to any gene: 4. Germline CDR1 and CDR2: SGHNT and YENEEA. The CDR3 sequence: CASSLELGLDYEQYF. The CDR3, as DNA: TGTGCCAGCAGCTTAGAACTGGGACTAGACTACGAGCAGTACTTC. The whole variable domain, remainder taken from reference TRBV11-3 and TRBJ2-7, is EAGVVQSPRYKIIEKKQPVAFWCNPISGHNTLYWYLQNLGQGPELLIRYENEEAVDDSQLPKDRFSAERLKGVDSTLKIQPAELGDSAVYLCASSLELGLDYEQYFGPGTRLTVT.

This clonotype turned up a few times. The chain carries TRBV6-5 and TRBJ2-7; TRBD2 might be the D (6 bases). The V end was cut by 1 base, the J end by 4 bases, with 20 bases between. Germline V CDR1 and CDR2: MNHEY, SVGAGI. The CDR3 is 17 residues long. CDR3 DNA sequence: TGTGCCAGCAGTTACTACTCCGCAGGGAAAGGAGGGTACGAGCAGTACTTC. It is translated as CASSYYSAGKGGYEQYF.

This sequence joins TRBV29-1 and TRBJ1-2, with D unresolved. Per the germline V gene, CDR1 is SQVTM and CDR2 is ANQGSEA. V lost 6 bases, J lost 9 bases, and 17 bases lay in between. The CDR3 sequence is 12 residues long. The CDR3 spells CSVRDTASSYTF. DNA of the CDR3: TGCAGCGTGCGAGACACGGCCTCTAGCTACACCTTC.

The chain combines TRBV28 with TRBJ2-3; D is ambiguous. Per the germline V gene, CDR1 is MDHEN and CDR2 is SYDVKM. The CDR3 covers 12 residues. Trimming removed 8 bases at V and 4 bases at J, with 10 bases between. The CDR3 nucleotides read TGTGCCAGCGGAGAGGCCGCAGATACGCAGTATTTT. Translation gives CASGEAADTQYF.

The V and J genes are TRBV4-2 and TRBJ1-5; D not resolved. CDR1 LGHNA and CDR2 YNFKEQ come from the germline V gene. The V gene lost 1 base and the J gene lost 4 bases, with 14 bases spanning the gap. The CDR3 spans 16 residues. DNA of the CDR3: TGTGCCAGCAGCCAAGTTATGTGGGGATCAAATCAGCCCCAGCATTTT. Residues: CASSQVMWGSNQPQHF.

The V and J genes are TRBV11-2 and TRBJ2-1, with 14 bases identical to TRBD2. This CDR3 has 17 amino acids. Germline V gives CDR1 SGHAT, CDR2 FQNNGV. Trimming removed 0 bases from V and 6 bases from J; junction bases left unmatched: 4. CDR3 protein: CASSLDPGLAGGNEQFF. The CDR3 DNA is TGTGCCAGCAGCTTAGACCCTGGACTAGCGGGAGGCAATGAGCAGTTCTTC.

J is TRBJ2-1 and V is TRBV6-1; D is unresolved. The germline gives CDR1 MNHNS, CDR2 SASEGT. V lost 7 bases and J lost 0, with 13 bases in between. The CDR3 is 15 residues long. For the CDR3, the DNA is TGTGCCAGCACAGTCTCCGCAAGCTCCTACAATGAGCAGTTCTTC. Translated, it gives CASTVSASSYNEQFF.

The CDR3 spells CASKTGEDEKLFF. CDR3 nucleotides: TGTGCCAGCAAGACAGGGGAAGATGAAAAACTGTTTTTT. The genes are TRBV6-1 and TRBJ1-4; 8 nucleotides line up with TRBD1. Per germline, CDR1 MNHNS and CDR2 SASEGT. This CDR3 region has 13 residues. V gave up 7 bases and J gave up 6 bases; unmatched junction bases: 4.

The V and J genes are TRBV6-4 and TRBJ2-3; perhaps TRBD1 as D (6 bases). Between the trimmed V and J ends, which lost 6 bases and 2 bases, there was a span of 18 bases. The CDR3 runs to 16 residues. The germline V gene encodes CDR1 MRHNA and CDR2 SNTAGT. The DNA of the CDR3 is TGTGCCAGCAGAAAGGACAGCCCAGACCCCACAGATACGCAGTATTTT. It codes for CASRKDSPDPTDTQYF.

A single count supports this clonotype. The chain uses TRBV20-1 and TRBJ2-1; 15 positions match TRBD2. With 6 bases clipped from V and 9 bases from J, the junction kept 6 bases outside the gene matches. This CDR3 contains 14 residues. The germline gives CDR1 DFQATT, CDR2 SNEGSKA (reference sequence). The CDR3 reads CSARTSGGDSEQFF. The DNA for the CDR3 is TGCAGTGCCAGGACTAGCGGGGGGGACAGTGAGCAGTTCTTC.

V gene TRBV10-1 combines with J gene TRBJ2-5; D might be TRBD1 (6 bases). The V and J ends lost 2 bases and 4 bases respectively, with 11 bases between them. CDR3 length: 14 amino acids. The germline CDR1 and CDR2 sequences are WNHNN and SYGVQD (reference sequence). The CDR3 DNA follows: TGCGCCAGCAGTGAGGACAGGTTCGGAGAGACCCAGTACTTC. It translates to CASSEDRFGETQYF.

A word on this clonotype: A junction boundary mismatches the germline segment, possibly from a read error. The chain recombines TRBV4-3 with TRBJ2-1; D uncertain. Germline lookup yields CDR1 LGHNA and CDR2 YSLEER. The CDR3 is 17 residues long. The chain's CDR3 is CASSQEESFPPHNEQSF. The CDR3 DNA reads as TGCGCCAGCAGCCAAGAGGAAAGCTTTCCCCCGCACAATGAGCAGTCCTTC.

V usage is TRBV4-1 and J usage is TRBJ2-7; D is unclear. CDR1 is MGHRA and CDR2 is YSYEKL in the germline V gene. CDR3 length equals 13 residues. V lost 2 bases and J lost 3, with 8 bases in between. CDR3 DNA sequence: TGCGCCAGCAGCCAACAAAGGAACTACGAGCAGTACTTC. Translation: CASSQQRNYEQYF.

In regard to this clonotype: A read error is likely, as this CDR3 ends without the conserved phenylalanine or tryptophan. The chain has TRBV7-9 and TRBJ2-5; TRBD2 matches at 7 bases. The better agreement between TRBJ2-7 and the DNA end casts doubt on the J call. The CDR3 is made up of 15 amino acids. The germline V gene has CDR1 SEHNR and CDR2 FQNEAQ (reference sequence). The DNA of the CDR3 is TGTGCCAGCAGCTTAGCGGCAGGGAGGGCCTACGAGCAGTACTAC. Translation gives CASSLAAGRAYEQYY.

This clonotype was found a few times. The gene calls are TRBV6-6 and TRBJ2-7; tentative D call: TRBD2 (6 bases). Germline CDR1 is MNHNY and CDR2 is SVGAGI (reference sequence). The CDR3 runs to 13 residues. The V end lost 3 bases, the J end lost 5 bases, and 11 bases lay between the germline ends. The CDR3 DNA reads as TGTGCCAGCAGTTATATAGGAGGGGACGAGCAGTACTTC. Its protein product is CASSYIGGDEQYF.

The chain combines TRBV12-5 with TRBJ2-1; maybe TRBD1 (6 bases). Trimming pared 5 bases from V and 5 bases from J, leaving 10 bases between. The length of the CDR3 is 13 residues. The germline gives CDR1 LGHNT, CDR2 FRNRAP. CDR3 DNA: TGTGCTAGTGGTCAGGGGTACGACAATGAGCAGTTCTTC. As protein: CASGQGYDNEQFF.

In this sample, this clonotype turned up once. This chain uses TRBV7-2 with TRBJ2-2, with 9 positions matching TRBD1. The CDR3 spans 13 residues. After removal of 5 bases from V and 12 bases from J, the junction contained 7 bases not matched to a gene. Germline lookup yields CDR1 SGHTA and CDR2 FQGNSA. CDR3 residues: CASSPPGTGKLFF. CDR3 bases: TGTGCCAGCAGCCCGCCCGGGACAGGGAAGCTGTTTTTT.

This rearrangement joins TRBV6-1 to TRBJ2-4; D gene unclear. Germline V CDR1 and CDR2: MNHNS, SASEGT. V dropped 3 bases and J dropped 5 bases, with 17 bases sitting between them. The CDR3 totals 16 residues. CDR3 nucleotides: TGTGCCAGCAGTGAGCCGCCGAAGGGATACGAAAACATTCAGTACTTC. Its translation: CASSEPPKGYENIQYF.